One sample yielded the 29 T cell receptor beta chains listed below, sequenced in a study of blood T cell repertoires in COVID-19 (dated by TCRdb to about 2020). The library was obtained by the immunoSEQ multiplex PCR assay. The source is immuneACCESS, and TCRdb retained only in-frame sequences with V and J called. Part of the clones is not carried over; for the studies checked, unresolved V genes explain less than half of this, and the remainder is unexplained. Recorded for this sample are around 130,000 clones; around nine tenths of them occurred a single time. Around 18% of the sample lies in the top ten. The sequencing sample was made of peripheral blood. The origin of the receptors is a man in his forties or fifties with active or convalescent COVID-19.

The chain links TRBV29-1 to TRBJ2-5, with 9 nucleotides matching TRBD1. Germline V gives CDR1 SQVTM, CDR2 ANQGSEA. CDR3 length: 13 residues. V was clipped by 6 bases and J by 4 bases; unmatched bases: 6. This chain's CDR3 is CSVAGTGRETQYF. The DNA for the CDR3 is TGCAGCGTCGCGGGGACAGGGCGAGAGACCCAGTACTTC.

The chain links TRBV7-2 to TRBJ2-2; 11 nucleotides match TRBD1. Germline V CDR1 and CDR2: SGHTA, FQGNSA. The V segment lost 5 bases and the J segment 4 bases; nucleotides outside the gene matches: 9. The CDR3 spans 17 residues. CDR3 sequence: CASSPRGGTGGTGELFF. DNA for the CDR3: TGTGCCAGCAGCCCCCGGGGCGGGACAGGGGGCACCGGGGAGCTGTTTTTT.

This clone has a handful of counts. The rearrangement joins TRBV18 to TRBJ2-6, with D possibly matching TRBD1 (5 bases). The germline V gene has CDR1 KGHSH and CDR2 LQKENI. The CDR3 sequence is 19 residues long. Trimming removed 1 base from V and 4 bases from J, with 20 bases in between. The CDR3 coding sequence is TGTGCCAGCTCACCACTTGGGTTGAGCTGGGGCTCGGGGGCCAACGTCCTGACTTTC. This translates into CASSPLGLSWGSGANVLTF.

The gene calls are TRBV30 and TRBJ1-2; no firm D call. The CDR3 is 11 residues long. The V end was cut by 2 bases, the J end by 5 bases, with 6 bases between. The germline V gene has CDR1 GTSNPN and CDR2 SVGIG (reference sequence). CDR3 DNA: TGTGCCTGGAGTCACGGGTATGGCTACACCTTC. This codes for CAWSHGYGYTF.

The chain has TRBV7-9 and TRBJ2-5; 10 nucleotides align to TRBD2. The CDR3 sequence is 16 residues long. V lost 0 bases, J lost 4 bases, and 5 bases stayed unmatched. CDR1 is SEHNR and CDR2 is FQNEAQ in the germline V gene (reference sequence). This chain's CDR3 is CASSLALAGAIETQYF. CDR3 coding DNA: TGTGCCAGCAGCTTAGCCCTAGCGGGAGCTATAGAGACCCAGTACTTC.

J is TRBJ2-7 and V is TRBV6-6, with D perhaps TRBD1 (5 bases). This CDR3 contains 12 residues. Trimming took off 6 bases at V and 3 bases at J, with 9 bases between the two ends. Germline CDR1 reads MNHNY; CDR2 reads SVGAGI (reference sequence). The CDR3 nucleotides read TGTGCCAGCAGGGGGCTAGACTACGAGCAGTACTTC. Amino acids: CASRGLDYEQYF.

V and J are TRBV11-3 and TRBJ1-1, with D uncertain. CDR3 length: 15 residues. CDR1 is SGHNT and CDR2 is YENEEA in the germline V gene. The V gene lost 4 bases and the J gene lost 0 bases, with 12 bases spanning the gap. CDR3 in DNA: TGTGCCAGCAGCTCTCTCCGGTGCCTGAACACTGAAGCTTTCTTT. It encodes CASSSLRCLNTEAFF.

V and J are TRBV6-2 or TRBV6-3 and TRBJ2-5; 9 nucleotides agree with TRBD2. The CDR3 extends over 15 amino acids. Trimming removed 3 bases from V and 3 bases from J; junction bases left unmatched: 5. Germline V gene sequence: CDR1 MNHEY, CDR2 SVGEGT. In nucleotides, the CDR3 is TGTGCCAGCAGTTATCAAGCGGGAGGAGAAGAGACCCAGTACTTC. Protein sequence: CASSYQAGGEETQYF.

This clone occurred once. In DNA, the CDR3 is TGTGCCAGCAGTCCCACTCCGGGACAGGCGCAGGGCTACACCTTC. It encodes CASSPTPGQAQGYTF. This rearrangement joins TRBV6-6 to TRBJ1-2, with 8 bases lining up with TRBD1. Germline values: CDR1 MNHNY, CDR2 SVGAGI (reference sequence). Germline trimming cut 5 bases from V and 8 bases from J; bases unmatched to any gene: 13. The CDR3 is made up of 15 amino acids.

The rearrangement links TRBV28 to TRBJ2-7; TRBD1 agrees at 7 bases. The V gene's germline CDR1 is MDHEN and CDR2 SYDVKM. This CDR3 has 14 residues. J gave up 3 bases and V 3 bases, and 5 bases lay outside the gene matches. CDR3 sequence: CASSFFRDSYEQYF. For the CDR3, the DNA is TGTGCCAGCAGTTTCTTCCGGGACAGCTACGAGCAGTACTTC.

The genes are TRBV9 and TRBJ1-5, with 9 bases lining up with TRBD1. Germline V gene lookup returns CDR1 SGDLS and CDR2 YYNGEE. Trimming at V came to 3 bases and at J to 7 bases, leaving 8 bases not matched to a gene. The CDR3 contains 15 residues. CDR3 DNA sequence: TGTGCCAGCAGCGCCGGGACAGGGAGTCGGCAGCCCCAGCATTTT. This encodes CASSAGTGSRQPQHF.

The chain is built from TRBV14 and TRBJ1-2; D gene uncertain. Germline loops: CDR1 SGHDN, CDR2 FVKESK. V was pared by 1 base and J by 8 bases, with 11 bases between. The CDR3 extends over 13 amino acids. The CDR3: CASSQGQMGGYTF. The CDR3 bases are TGTGCCAGCAGCCAAGGTCAGATGGGCGGCTACACCTTC.

This chain connects TRBV11-3 to TRBJ2-3, with TRBD1 matching over 7 bases. Germline CDR1 SGHNT, CDR2 YENEEA. This CDR3 contains 15 residues. Trimming removed 5 bases from V and 4 bases from J; junction bases left unmatched: 9. CDR3 amino acids: CASSEGATSADTQYF. The CDR3 nucleotides are TGTGCCAGCAGCGAGGGGGCCACGTCCGCAGATACGCAGTATTTT.

The rearrangement joins TRBV5-1 to TRBJ2-1; 11 bases match TRBD2. CDR1 is SGHRS and CDR2 is YFSETQ in the germline V gene. This CDR3 spans 17 amino acids. V was clipped by 4 bases and J by 8 bases; unmatched bases: 14. In DNA, the CDR3 is TGCGCCAGCAGCCTGGCGAGTAGCGGGAGGGCCTTGGATGAGCAGTTCTTC. It encodes CASSLASSGRALDEQFF.

The rearrangement links TRBV30 to TRBJ1-2; the D gene is possibly TRBD1 (5 bases). The germline gives CDR1 GTSNPN, CDR2 SVGIG (reference sequence). This CDR3 is 13 amino acids long. V was pared by 2 bases and J by 4 bases, with 11 bases between. The CDR3 DNA reads as TGTGCCTGGAGTTGGGGGGACGTCTATGGCTACACCTTC. Its translation: CAWSWGDVYGYTF. Full variable domain (remainder filled in from reference TRBV30 and TRBJ1-2): SQTIHQWPATLVQPVGSPLSLECTVEGTSNPNLYWYRQAAGRGLQLLFYSVGIGQISSEVPQNLSASRPQDRQFILSSKKLLLSDSGFYLCAWSWGDVYGYTFGSGTRLTVV.

Only a few counts were recorded for this clone. The rearrangement uses TRBV15 and TRBJ1-2; D is unresolved. V was pared by 1 base and J by 4 bases, with 10 bases between. In germline, CDR1 is LNHNV, CDR2 YYDKDF (reference sequence). CDR3 length: 14 amino acids. The CDR3 is CATSRANPSYGYTF. CDR3 sequence (DNA): TGTGCCACCAGCAGAGCGAACCCGAGCTATGGCTACACCTTC.

This clone showed up just a few times. The V gene is TRBV15, the J gene TRBJ2-1; 12 nucleotides agree with TRBD2. This CDR3 comprises 15 residues. Germline V CDR1 and CDR2: LNHNV, YYDKDF (reference sequence). J was trimmed by 7 bases and V by 7 bases; bases with no gene match: 8. In DNA, the CDR3 is TGTGCCACCACAGCTCTAGCGGGAGGGCGGAATGAGCAGTTCTTC. It is translated as CATTALAGGRNEQFF.

The V and J genes are TRBV5-1 and TRBJ2-1; a weak D match, TRBD1 (6 bases). In germline, CDR1 is SGHRS, CDR2 YFSETQ. V lost 4 bases, J lost 5 bases, and 16 bases lay in between. CDR3 length: 15 residues. CDR3 sequence (DNA): TGCGCCAGCAGCACCCGTTCAGGGGCAAACAATGAGCAGTTCTTC. Its translation: CASSTRSGANNEQFF.

This clone was seen only once. This chain uses TRBV6-5 with TRBJ2-7; 7 bases are shared with TRBD2. The CDR3 spans 15 residues. CDR1 and CDR2 from the germline V gene are MNHEY and SVGAGI. J lost 2 bases, V lost 8 bases, and 12 bases had no gene match. The CDR3 DNA reads as TGTGCCAGCGCGCTCTGGGGGGGACGAGCCTACGAGCAGTACTTC. This sequence encodes CASALWGGRAYEQYF.

CDR3: CASSSPGTSGHYEQYF. The CDR3 DNA sequence: TGTGCCAGCAGCTCTCCTGGGACTAGCGGGCACTACGAGCAGTACTTC. The V call is TRBV5-5, the J call TRBJ2-7; 12 bases are a match to TRBD2. The CDR3 contains 16 residues. J gave up 3 bases and V 3 bases, and 7 bases lay outside the gene matches. Per germline, CDR1 SGHKS and CDR2 YYEKEE (reference sequence).

The gene calls are TRBV18 and TRBJ2-1; TRBD2 might be the D (5 bases). CDR3 length: 14 amino acids. The germline V gene encodes CDR1 KGHSH and CDR2 LQKENI. The V gene lost 4 bases and the J gene lost 5 bases, with 12 bases spanning the gap. CDR3 bases: TGTGCCAGCTCACTTGCCTCGGGAAACAATGAGCAGTTCTTC. Its translation is CASSLASGNNEQFF. Full variable domain (outside the CDR3, taken from reference TRBV18 and TRBJ2-1): NAGVMQNPRHLVRRRGQEARLRCSPMKGHSHVYWYRQLPEEGLKFMVYLQKENIIDESGMPKERFSAEFPKEGPSILRIQQVVRGDSAAYFCASSLASGNNEQFFGPGTRLTVL.

The chain is built from TRBV6-5 and TRBJ1-1, with 10 bases fitting TRBD1. The junction had 4 bases not matched to a gene; V was cut back by 6 bases and J by 0 bases. Per the germline V gene, CDR1 is MNHEY and CDR2 is SVGAGI. The CDR3 consists of 15 residues. In nucleotides, the CDR3 is TGTGCCAGCAGAACGACAGGGGGCCTGAACACTGAAGCTTTCTTT. Its translation: CASRTTGGLNTEAFF.

The chain's CDR3 is CASSARDRASEQYF. CDR3 nucleotide sequence: TGTGCCAGTAGTGCCCGGGACAGGGCGTCCGAGCAGTACTTC. The chain links TRBV19 to TRBJ2-7; TRBD1 matches 9 bases. Germline V CDR1 and CDR2: LNHDA, SQIVND (reference sequence). V lost 5 bases to trimming and J lost 6 bases; unmatched junction nucleotides: 8. The CDR3 consists of 14 residues.

This clone was detected once. The chain uses TRBV29-1 and TRBJ2-7; D may be TRBD2 (6 bases). The CDR3 has 12 amino acids. CDR1 and CDR2 from the germline V gene are SQVTM and ANQGSEA. V was clipped by 6 bases and J by 2 bases, with 11 bases between them. The CDR3 DNA reads as TGCAGCGTCGGAGGGGACGCCTACGAGCAGTACTTC. This translates into CSVGGDAYEQYF.

This clone was counted a few times. The V and J genes are TRBV4-1 and TRBJ1-1; 8 bases align to TRBD1. The germline V gene has CDR1 MGHRA and CDR2 YSYEKL. This CDR3 comprises 15 residues. Trimming cost V 1 base and J 11 bases; bases outside gene matches: 12. CDR3 sequence reads: CASSQGTGRIEGAFF. The CDR3, as DNA: TGCGCCAGCAGCCAAGGGACAGGGAGGATCGAGGGGGCTTTCTTT.

This sequence joins TRBV7-6 and TRBJ2-7, with TRBD2 matching 7 bases. The CDR3 totals 14 residues. Germline CDR1 reads SGHVS; CDR2 reads FNYEAQ. V was clipped by 1 base and J by 3 bases; unmatched bases: 3. DNA of the CDR3: TGTGCCAGCAGCTTAGTGGGGGGGGGCTACGAGCAGTACTTC. As protein: CASSLVGGGYEQYF. Full variable domain (rest looked up from reference TRBV7-6 and TRBJ2-7): GAGVSQSPRYKVTKRGQDVALRCDPISGHVSLYWYRQALGQGPEFLTYFNYEAQQDKSGLPNDRFSAERPEGSISTLTIQRTEQRDSAMYRCASSLVGGGYEQYFGPGTRLTVT.

The genes are TRBV5-1 and TRBJ1-2, with D tentatively TRBD1 (6 bases). Germline V gene sequence: CDR1 SGHRS, CDR2 YFSETQ. V lost 5 bases, J lost 4 bases, and 12 bases lay in between. The CDR3 has 13 amino acids. The CDR3 loop reads CASSEDSLYGYTF. The CDR3 bases are TGCGCCAGCAGTGAGGACAGCCTCTATGGCTACACCTTC.

The V gene is TRBV11-2, the J gene TRBJ2-2, with D tentatively TRBD2 (5 bases). The CDR3 runs to 14 residues. V lost 2 bases to trimming and J lost 4 bases, with 8 bases between them. Germline CDR1 SGHAT, CDR2 FQNNGV. Here the CDR3 DNA reads TGTGCCAGCAGCTTAAGACGGGGCACCGGGGAGCTGTTTTTT. It encodes CASSLRRGTGELFF.

V usage is TRBV9 and J usage is TRBJ1-2; D possibly corresponds to TRBD1 (6 bases). The germline CDR1 and CDR2 sequences are SGDLS and YYNGEE. Trimming removed 0 bases at V and 2 bases at J, with 14 bases between. CDR3 length equals 16 residues. The CDR3 sequence is CASSVGTGWDNYGYTF. CDR3 DNA sequence: TGTGCCAGCAGCGTAGGCACAGGGTGGGACAACTATGGCTACACCTTC.